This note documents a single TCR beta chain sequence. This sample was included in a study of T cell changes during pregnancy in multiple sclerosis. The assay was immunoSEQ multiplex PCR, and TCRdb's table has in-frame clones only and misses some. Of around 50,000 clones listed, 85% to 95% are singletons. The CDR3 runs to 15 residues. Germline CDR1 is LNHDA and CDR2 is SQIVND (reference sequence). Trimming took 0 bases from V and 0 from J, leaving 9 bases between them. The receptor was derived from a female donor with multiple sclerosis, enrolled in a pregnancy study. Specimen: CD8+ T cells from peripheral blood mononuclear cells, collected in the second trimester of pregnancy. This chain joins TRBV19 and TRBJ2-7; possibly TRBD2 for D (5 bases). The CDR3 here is CASSIDRRSSYEQYF. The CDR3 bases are TGTGCCAGTAGTATAGATAGGAGGAGCTCCTACGAGCAGTACTTC.